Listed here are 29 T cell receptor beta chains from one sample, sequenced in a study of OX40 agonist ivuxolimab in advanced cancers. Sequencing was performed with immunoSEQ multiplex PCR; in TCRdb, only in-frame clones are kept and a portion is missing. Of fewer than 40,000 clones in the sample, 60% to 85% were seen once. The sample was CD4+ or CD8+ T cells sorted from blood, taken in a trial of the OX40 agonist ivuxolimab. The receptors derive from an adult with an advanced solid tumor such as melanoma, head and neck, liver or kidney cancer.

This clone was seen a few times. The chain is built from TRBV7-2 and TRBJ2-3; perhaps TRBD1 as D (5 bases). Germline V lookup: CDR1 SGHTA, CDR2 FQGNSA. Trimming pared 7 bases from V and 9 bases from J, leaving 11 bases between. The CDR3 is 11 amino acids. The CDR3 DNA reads TGTGCCAGCACCTCCCAGGGCACGCAGTATTTT. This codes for CASTSQGTQYF. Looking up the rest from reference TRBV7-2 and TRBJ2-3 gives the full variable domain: GAGVSQSPSNKVTEKGKDVELRCDPISGHTALYWYRQSLGQGLEFLIYFQGNSAPDKSGLPSDRFSAERTGGSVSTLTIQRTQQEDSAVYLCASTSQGTQYFGPGTRLTVL.

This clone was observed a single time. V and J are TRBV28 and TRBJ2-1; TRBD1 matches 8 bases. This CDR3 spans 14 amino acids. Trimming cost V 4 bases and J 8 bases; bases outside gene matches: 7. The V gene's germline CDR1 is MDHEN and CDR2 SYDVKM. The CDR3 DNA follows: TGTGCCAGCAGTTCAGGGGGCAATTGGGATGAGCAGTTCTTC. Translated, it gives CASSSGGNWDEQFF.

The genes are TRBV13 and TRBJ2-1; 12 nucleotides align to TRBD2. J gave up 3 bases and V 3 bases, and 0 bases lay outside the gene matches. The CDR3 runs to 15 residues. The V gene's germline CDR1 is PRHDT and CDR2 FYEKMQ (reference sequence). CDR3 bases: TGTGCCAGCAGCTTGGGACTAGCGGGCTACAATGAGCAGTTCTTC. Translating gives CASSLGLAGYNEQFF.

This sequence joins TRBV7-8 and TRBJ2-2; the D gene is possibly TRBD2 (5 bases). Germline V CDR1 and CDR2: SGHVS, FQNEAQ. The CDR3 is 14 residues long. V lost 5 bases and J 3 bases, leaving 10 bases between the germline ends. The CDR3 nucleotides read TGTGCCAGCAGCCCCCGGGGAGACACCGGGGAGCTGTTTTTT. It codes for CASSPRGDTGELFF.

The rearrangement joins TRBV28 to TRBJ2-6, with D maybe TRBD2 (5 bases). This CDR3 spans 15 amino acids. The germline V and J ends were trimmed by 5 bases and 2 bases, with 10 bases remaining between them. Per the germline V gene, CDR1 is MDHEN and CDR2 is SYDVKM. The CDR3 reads CASSPLGAGANVLTF. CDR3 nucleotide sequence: TGTGCCAGCAGTCCCCTCGGGGCTGGGGCCAACGTCCTGACTTTC.

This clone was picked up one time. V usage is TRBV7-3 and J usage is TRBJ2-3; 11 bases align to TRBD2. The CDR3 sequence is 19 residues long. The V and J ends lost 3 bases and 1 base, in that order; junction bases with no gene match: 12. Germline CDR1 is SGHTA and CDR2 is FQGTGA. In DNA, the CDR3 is TGTGCCAGCAGCTTGGGACCTAGCGGGAGGTCGATGGGCACAGATACGCAGTATTTT. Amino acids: CASSLGPSGRSMGTDTQYF.

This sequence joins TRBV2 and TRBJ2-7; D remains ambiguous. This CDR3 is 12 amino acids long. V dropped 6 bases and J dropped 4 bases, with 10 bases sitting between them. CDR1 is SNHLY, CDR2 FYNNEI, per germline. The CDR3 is CASRPEFYEQYF. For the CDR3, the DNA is TGTGCCAGCAGACCGGAATTTTACGAGCAGTACTTC.

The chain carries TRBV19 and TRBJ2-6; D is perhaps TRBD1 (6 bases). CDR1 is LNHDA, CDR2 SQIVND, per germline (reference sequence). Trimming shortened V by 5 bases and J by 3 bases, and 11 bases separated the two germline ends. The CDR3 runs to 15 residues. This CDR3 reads CASSEQGGGANVLTF. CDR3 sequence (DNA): TGTGCCAGTAGTGAACAGGGCGGTGGGGCCAACGTCCTGACTTTC.

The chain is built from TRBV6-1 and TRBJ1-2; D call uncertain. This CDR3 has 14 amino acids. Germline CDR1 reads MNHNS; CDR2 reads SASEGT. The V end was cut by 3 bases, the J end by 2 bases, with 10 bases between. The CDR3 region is CASSDEGRNYGYTF. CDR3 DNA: TGTGCCAGCAGTGACGAGGGAAGAAACTATGGCTACACCTTC.

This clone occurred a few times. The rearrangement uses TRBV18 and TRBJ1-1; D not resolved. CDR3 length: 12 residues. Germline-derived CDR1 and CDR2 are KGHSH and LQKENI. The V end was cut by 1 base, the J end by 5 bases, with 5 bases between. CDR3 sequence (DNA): TGTGCCAGCTCACCACAGTCGACTGAAGCTTTCTTT. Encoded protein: CASSPQSTEAFF.

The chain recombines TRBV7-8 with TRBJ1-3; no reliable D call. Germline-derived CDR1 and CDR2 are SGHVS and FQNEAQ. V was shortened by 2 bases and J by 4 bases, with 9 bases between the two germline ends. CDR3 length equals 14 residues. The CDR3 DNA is TGTGCCAGCAGCTTACCACAGAACGGAAACACCATATATTTT. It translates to CASSLPQNGNTIYF.

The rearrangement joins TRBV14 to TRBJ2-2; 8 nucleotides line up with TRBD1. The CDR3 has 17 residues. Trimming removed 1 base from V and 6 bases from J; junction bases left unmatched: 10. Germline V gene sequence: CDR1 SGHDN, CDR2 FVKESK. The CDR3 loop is CASSQAWTGLPAGELFF. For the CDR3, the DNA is TGTGCCAGCAGCCAAGCCTGGACAGGGCTTCCTGCCGGGGAGCTGTTTTTT.

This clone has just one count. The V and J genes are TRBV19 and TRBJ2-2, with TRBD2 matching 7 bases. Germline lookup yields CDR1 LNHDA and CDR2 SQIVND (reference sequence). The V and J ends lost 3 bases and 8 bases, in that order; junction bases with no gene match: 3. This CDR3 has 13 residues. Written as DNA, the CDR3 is TGTGCCAGTAGTATCGGGGGGATGGGGGAGCTGTTTTTT. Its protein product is CASSIGGMGELFF.

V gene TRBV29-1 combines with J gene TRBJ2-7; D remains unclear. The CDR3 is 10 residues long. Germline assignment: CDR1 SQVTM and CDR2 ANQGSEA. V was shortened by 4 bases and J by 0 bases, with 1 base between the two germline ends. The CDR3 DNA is TGCAGCGTTGTCTCCTACGAGCAGTACTTC. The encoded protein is CSVVSYEQYF.

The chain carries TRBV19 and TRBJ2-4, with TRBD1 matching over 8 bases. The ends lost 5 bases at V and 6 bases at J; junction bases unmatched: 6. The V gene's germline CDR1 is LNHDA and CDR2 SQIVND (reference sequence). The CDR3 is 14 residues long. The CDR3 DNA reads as TGTGCCAGTAGTTTCGGACAGGGCCTAAACATTCAGTACTTC. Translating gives CASSFGQGLNIQYF.

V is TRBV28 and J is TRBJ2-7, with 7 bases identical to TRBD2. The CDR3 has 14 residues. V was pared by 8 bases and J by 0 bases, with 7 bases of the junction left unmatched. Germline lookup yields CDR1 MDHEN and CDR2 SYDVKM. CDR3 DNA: TGTGCCAGCCGCGGGGGTCGGGGCTCCTACGAGCAGTACTTC. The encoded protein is CASRGGRGSYEQYF.

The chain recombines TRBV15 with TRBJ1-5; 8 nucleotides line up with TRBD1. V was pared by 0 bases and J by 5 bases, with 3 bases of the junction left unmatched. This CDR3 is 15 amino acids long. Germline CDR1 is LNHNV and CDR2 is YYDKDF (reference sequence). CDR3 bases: TGTGCCACCAGCAGAGAACAGGGGGGCCATCAGCCCCAGCATTTT. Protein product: CATSREQGGHQPQHF.

CDR3 in amino acids: CASRGQGKGSGNTIYF. Written as DNA, the CDR3 is TGTGCCAGCAGAGGACAGGGGAAGGGGTCTGGAAACACCATATATTTT. The chain links TRBV27 to TRBJ1-3, with 9 bases fitting TRBD1. The V segment lost 6 bases and the J segment 1 base; nucleotides outside the gene matches: 7. The CDR3 totals 16 residues. CDR1 is MNHEY and CDR2 is SMNVEV in the germline V gene (reference sequence).

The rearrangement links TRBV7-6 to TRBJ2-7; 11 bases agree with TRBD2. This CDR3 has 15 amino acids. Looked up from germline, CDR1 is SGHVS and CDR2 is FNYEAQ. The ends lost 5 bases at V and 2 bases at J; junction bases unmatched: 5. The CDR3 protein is CASSRVAGGPYEQYF. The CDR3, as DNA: TGTGCCAGCAGCCGGGTAGCGGGAGGGCCCTACGAGCAGTACTTC.

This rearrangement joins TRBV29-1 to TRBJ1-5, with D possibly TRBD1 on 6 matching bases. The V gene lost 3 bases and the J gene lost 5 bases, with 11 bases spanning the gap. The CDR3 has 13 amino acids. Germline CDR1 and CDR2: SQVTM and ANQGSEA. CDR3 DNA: TGCAGCGTTGAGACAGGCGCGGATCAGCCCCAGCATTTT. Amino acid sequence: CSVETGADQPQHF.

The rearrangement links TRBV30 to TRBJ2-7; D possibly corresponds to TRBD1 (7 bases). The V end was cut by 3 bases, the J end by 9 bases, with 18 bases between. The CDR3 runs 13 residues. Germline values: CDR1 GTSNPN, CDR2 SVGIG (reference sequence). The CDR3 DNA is TGTGCCTGGAGGTCAGGGGGGCGGGGCGGGCAGTACTTC. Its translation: CAWRSGGRGGQYF. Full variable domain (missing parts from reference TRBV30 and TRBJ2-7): SQTIHQWPATLVQPVGSPLSLECTVEGTSNPNLYWYRQAAGRGLQLLFYSVGIGQISSEVPQNLSASRPQDRQFILSSKKLLLSDSGFYLCAWRSGGRGGQYFGPGTRLTVT.

The CDR3 coding sequence is TGTGCGCATTGGGGACTGAACACTGAAGCTTTCTTT. It encodes CAHWGLNTEAFF. The chain carries TRBV6-6 and TRBJ1-1, with D maybe TRBD1 (5 bases). Germline V lookup: CDR1 MNHNY, CDR2 SVGAGI (reference sequence). This CDR3 contains 12 residues.

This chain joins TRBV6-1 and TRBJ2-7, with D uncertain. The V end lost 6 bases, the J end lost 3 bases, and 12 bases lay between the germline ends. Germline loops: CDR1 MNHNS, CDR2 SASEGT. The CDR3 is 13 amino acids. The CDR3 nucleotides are TGTGCCAGCAGATCGTCATCCTACTACGAGCAGTACTTC. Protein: CASRSSSYYEQYF.

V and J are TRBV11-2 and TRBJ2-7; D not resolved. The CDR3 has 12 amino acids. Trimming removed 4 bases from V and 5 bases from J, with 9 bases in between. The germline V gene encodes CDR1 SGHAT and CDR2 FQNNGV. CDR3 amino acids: CASSSDRHEQYF. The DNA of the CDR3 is TGTGCCAGCAGCTCGGACCGGCACGAGCAGTACTTC.

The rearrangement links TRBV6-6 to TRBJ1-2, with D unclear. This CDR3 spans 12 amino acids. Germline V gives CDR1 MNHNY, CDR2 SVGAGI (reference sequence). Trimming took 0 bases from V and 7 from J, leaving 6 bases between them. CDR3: CASSYSTSGYTF. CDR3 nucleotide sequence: TGTGCCAGCAGTTACTCGACCAGTGGCTACACCTTC.

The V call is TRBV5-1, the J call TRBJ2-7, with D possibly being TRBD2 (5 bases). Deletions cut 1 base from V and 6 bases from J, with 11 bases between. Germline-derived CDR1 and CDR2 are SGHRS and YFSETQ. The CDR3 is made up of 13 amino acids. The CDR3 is CASSLPGMGEQYF. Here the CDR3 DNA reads TGCGCCAGCAGCTTGCCCGGGATGGGCGAGCAGTACTTC. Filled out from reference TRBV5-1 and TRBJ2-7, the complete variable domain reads KAGVTQTPRYLIKTRGQQVTLSCSPISGHRSVSWYQQTPGQGLQFLFEYFSETQRNKGNFPGRFSGRQFSNSRSEMNVSTLELGDSALYLCASSLPGMGEQYFGPGTRLTVT.

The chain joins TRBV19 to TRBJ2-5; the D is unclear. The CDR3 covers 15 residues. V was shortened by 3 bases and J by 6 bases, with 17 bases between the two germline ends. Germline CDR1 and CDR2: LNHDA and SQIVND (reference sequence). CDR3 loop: CASSITAESWKTQYF. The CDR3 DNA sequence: TGTGCCAGTAGTATCACAGCCGAGTCTTGGAAGACCCAGTACTTC.

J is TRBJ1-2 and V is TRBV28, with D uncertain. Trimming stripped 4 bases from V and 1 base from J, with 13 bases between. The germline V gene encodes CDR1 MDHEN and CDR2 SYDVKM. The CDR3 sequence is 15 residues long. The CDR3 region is CASSSTGDINYGYTF. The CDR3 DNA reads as TGTGCCAGCAGTTCGACGGGAGACATTAACTATGGCTACACCTTC.

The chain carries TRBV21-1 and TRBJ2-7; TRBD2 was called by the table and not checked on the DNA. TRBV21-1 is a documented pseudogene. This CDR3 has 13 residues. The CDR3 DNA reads TGTGCCAGCAGCAAAGCGAGGTATACCGAGCAGTACTTC. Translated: CASSKARYTEQYF.